This paragraph reports one TCR beta chain. This specimen belongs to a study of OX40 agonist ivuxolimab in advanced cancers. Study-wide background: Past anti-PD-1, anti-PD-L1 or anti-CTLA-4 therapy was accepted, and 40% had received some.

Assay used: immunoSEQ multiplex PCR; TCRdb lists only in-frame clones, some missing. The sample shows 80,000 to 100,000 clones, about nine tenths of them seen only once. The TCR sequence derives from an adult with an advanced solid tumor such as melanoma, head and neck, liver or kidney cancer. Sample: CD4+ or CD8+ T cells sorted from blood, taken in a trial of the OX40 agonist ivuxolimab.

The CDR3 reads CASSSDGRAHTDTQYF. CDR3 DNA: TGCGCCAGCAGCTCGGACGGCCGAGCCCACACAGATACGCAGTATTTT. The chain uses TRBV5-1 and TRBJ2-3, with D unclear. Germline V gene data show CDR1 as SGHRS and CDR2 as YFSETQ. V lost 3 bases and J 2 bases, leaving 16 bases between the germline ends. The CDR3 runs to 16 residues.